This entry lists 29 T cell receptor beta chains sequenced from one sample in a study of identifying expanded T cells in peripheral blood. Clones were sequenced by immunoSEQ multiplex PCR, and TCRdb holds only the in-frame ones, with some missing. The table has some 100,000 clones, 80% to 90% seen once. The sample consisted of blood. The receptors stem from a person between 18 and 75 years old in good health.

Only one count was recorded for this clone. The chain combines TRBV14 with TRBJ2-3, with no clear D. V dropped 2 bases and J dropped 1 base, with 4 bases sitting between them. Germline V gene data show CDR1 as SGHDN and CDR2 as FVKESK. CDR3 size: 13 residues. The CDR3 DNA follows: TGTGCCAGCAGCCAACAGGGCACAGATACGCAGTATTTT. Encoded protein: CASSQQGTDTQYF.

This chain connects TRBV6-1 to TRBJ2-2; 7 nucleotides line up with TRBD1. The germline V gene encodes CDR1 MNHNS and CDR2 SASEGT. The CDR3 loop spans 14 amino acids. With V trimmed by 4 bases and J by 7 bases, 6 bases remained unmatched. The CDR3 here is CASSVRTGVGELFF. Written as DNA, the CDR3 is TGTGCCAGCAGTGTCCGGACAGGTGTCGGGGAGCTGTTTTTT.

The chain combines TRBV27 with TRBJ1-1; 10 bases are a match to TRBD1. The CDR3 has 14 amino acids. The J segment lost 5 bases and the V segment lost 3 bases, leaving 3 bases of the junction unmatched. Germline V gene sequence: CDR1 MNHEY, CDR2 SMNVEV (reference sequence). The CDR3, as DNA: TGTGCCAGCAGTTTTTGGGACAGGGGTACTGAAGCTTTCTTT. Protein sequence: CASSFWDRGTEAFF.

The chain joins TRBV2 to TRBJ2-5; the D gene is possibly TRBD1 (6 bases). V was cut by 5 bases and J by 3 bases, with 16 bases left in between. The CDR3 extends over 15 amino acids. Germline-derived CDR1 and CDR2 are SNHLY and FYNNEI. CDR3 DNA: TGTGCCAGCAGTAAACGCCGGGACATTAAAGAGACCCAGTACTTC. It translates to CASSKRRDIKETQYF.

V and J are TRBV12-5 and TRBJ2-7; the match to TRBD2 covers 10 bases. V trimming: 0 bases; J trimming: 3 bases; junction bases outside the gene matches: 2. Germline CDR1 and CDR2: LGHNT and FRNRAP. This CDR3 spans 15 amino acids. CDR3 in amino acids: CASGLVAGGYYEQYF. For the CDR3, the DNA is TGTGCTAGTGGTTTGGTAGCGGGAGGGTACTACGAGCAGTACTTC.

CDR3 bases: TGTGCCAGCAGCCTCAGACTTGGCGTAACAGATACGCAGTATTTT. Encoded protein: CASSLRLGVTDTQYF. The chain links TRBV2 to TRBJ2-3; no firm D call. V lost 6 bases and J lost 3, with 16 bases in between. The length of the CDR3 is 15 residues. CDR1 is SNHLY and CDR2 is FYNNEI in the germline V gene.

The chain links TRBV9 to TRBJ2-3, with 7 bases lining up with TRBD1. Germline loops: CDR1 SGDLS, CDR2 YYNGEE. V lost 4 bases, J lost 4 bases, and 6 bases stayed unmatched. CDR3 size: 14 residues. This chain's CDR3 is CASSIRQGPDTQYF. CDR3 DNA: TGTGCCAGCAGCATCCGACAGGGTCCAGATACGCAGTATTTT.

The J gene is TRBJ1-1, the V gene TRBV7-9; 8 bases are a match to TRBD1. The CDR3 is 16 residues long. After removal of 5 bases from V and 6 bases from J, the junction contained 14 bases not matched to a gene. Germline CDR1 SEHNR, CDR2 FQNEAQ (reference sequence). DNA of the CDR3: TGTGCCAGCAGCCCCTCCGGACAGGGAAGAAGGGCTGAAGCTTTCTTT. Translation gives CASSPSGQGRRAEAFF.

CDR3 protein: CASSLGHYKETQYF. DNA of the CDR3: TGCGCCAGCAGCTTGGGACACTATAAAGAGACCCAGTACTTC. The chain recombines TRBV5-1 with TRBJ2-5; no definite D call. The germline CDR1 and CDR2 sequences are SGHRS and YFSETQ. The CDR3 loop spans 14 amino acids. Trimming removed 0 bases from V and 3 bases from J, with 9 bases in between.

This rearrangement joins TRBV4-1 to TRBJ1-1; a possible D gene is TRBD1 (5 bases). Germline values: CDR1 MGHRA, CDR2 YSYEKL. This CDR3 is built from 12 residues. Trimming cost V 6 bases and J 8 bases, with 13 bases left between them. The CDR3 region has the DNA TGCGCCAGCAGTCTGGGGGGACTCGAAGCTTTCTTT. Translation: CASSLGGLEAFF.

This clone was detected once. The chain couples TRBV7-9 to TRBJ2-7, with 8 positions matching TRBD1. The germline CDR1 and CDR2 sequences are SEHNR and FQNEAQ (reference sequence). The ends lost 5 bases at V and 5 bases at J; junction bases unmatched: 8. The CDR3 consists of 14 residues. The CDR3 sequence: CASSPSAGGDEQYF. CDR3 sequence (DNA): TGTGCCAGCAGCCCCTCCGCAGGGGGCGACGAGCAGTACTTC.

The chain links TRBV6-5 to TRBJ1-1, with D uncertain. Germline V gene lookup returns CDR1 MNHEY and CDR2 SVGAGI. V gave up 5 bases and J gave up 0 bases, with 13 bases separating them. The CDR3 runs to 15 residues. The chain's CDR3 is CASSPPGGLNTEAFF. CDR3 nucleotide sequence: TGTGCCAGCAGTCCGCCAGGAGGGTTGAACACTGAAGCTTTCTTT.

DNA of the CDR3: TGCGCCAGCAGCCAGGTGGATGGCGGAGATTACAATGAGCAGTTCTTC. Translated, it gives CASSQVDGGDYNEQFF. The chain joins TRBV4-1 to TRBJ2-1; D remains ambiguous. Trimming took off 3 bases at V and 4 bases at J, with 16 bases between the two ends. The germline V gene encodes CDR1 MGHRA and CDR2 YSYEKL. CDR3 length equals 16 residues.

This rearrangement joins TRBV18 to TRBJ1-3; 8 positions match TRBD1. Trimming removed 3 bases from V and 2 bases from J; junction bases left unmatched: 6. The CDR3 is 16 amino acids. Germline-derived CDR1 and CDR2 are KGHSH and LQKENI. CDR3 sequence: CASSPVGTGPGNTIYF. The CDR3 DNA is TGTGCCAGCTCACCTGTAGGGACAGGTCCTGGAAACACCATATATTTT.

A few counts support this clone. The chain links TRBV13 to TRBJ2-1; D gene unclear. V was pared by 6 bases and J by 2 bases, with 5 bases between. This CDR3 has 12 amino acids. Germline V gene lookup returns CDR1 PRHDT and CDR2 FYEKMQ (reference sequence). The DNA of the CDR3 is TGTGCCAGCAGTACAGCCTACAATGAGCAGTTCTTC. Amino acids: CASSTAYNEQFF.

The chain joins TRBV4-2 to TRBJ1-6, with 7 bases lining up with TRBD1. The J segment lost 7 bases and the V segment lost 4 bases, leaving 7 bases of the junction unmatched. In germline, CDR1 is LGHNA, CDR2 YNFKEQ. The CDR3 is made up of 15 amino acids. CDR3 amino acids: CASSPSGTDNSPLHF. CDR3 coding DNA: TGTGCCAGCAGCCCTTCCGGGACAGACAATTCACCCCTCCACTTT.

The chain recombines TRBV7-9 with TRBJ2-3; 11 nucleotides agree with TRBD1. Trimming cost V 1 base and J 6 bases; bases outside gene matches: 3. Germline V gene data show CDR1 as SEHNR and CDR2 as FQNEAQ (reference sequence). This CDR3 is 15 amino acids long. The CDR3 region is CASSLGTGGIDTQYF. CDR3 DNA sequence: TGTGCCAGCAGCTTAGGGACAGGGGGCATCGATACGCAGTATTTT.

CDR3 DNA: TGCGCCAGCAGTCGCTACAGGGGAAGCACAGATACGCAGTATTTT. Translation: CASSRYRGSTDTQYF. The chain combines TRBV5-1 with TRBJ2-3, with TRBD1 matching over 7 bases. Germline CDR1 is SGHRS and CDR2 is YFSETQ. The ends lost 5 bases at V and 0 bases at J; junction bases unmatched: 6. This CDR3 spans 15 amino acids.

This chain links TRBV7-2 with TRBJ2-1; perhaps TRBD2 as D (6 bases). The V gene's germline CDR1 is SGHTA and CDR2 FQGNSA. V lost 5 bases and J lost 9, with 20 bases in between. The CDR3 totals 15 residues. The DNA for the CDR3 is TGTGCCAGCAGCCCGACGGGACTCGCCCCGCTTGAGCAGTTCTTC. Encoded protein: CASSPTGLAPLEQFF.

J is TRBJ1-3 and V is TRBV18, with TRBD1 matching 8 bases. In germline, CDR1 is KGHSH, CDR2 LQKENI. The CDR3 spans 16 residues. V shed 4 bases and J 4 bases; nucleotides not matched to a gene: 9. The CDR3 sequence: CASSLSGTGIGNTIYF. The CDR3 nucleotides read TGTGCCAGCTCACTATCCGGGACAGGTATCGGAAACACCATATATTTT.

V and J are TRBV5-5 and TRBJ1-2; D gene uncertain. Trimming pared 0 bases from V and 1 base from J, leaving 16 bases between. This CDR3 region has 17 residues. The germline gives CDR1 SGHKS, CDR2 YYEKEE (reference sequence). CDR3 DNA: TGTGCCAGCAGCTTGGCCCAGGCCAGCGGGAGTAACTATGGCTACACCTTC. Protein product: CASSLAQASGSNYGYTF. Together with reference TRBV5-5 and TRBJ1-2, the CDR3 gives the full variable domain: DAGVTQSPTHLIKTRGQQVTLRCSPISGHKSVSWYQQVLGQGPQFIFQYYEKEERGRGNFPDRFSARQFPNYSSELNVNALLLGDSALYLCASSLAQASGSNYGYTFGSGTRLTVV.

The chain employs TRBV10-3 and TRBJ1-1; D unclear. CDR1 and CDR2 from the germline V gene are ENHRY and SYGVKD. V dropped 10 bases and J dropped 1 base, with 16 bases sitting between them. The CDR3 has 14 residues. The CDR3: CATLWGTGNTEAFF. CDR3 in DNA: TGTGCCACTCTATGGGGAACGGGGAACACTGAAGCTTTCTTT.

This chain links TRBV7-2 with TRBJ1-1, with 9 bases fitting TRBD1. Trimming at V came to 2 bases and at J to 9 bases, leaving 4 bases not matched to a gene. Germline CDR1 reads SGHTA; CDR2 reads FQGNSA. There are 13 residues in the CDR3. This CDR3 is CASSLTGGVKAFF. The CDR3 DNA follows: TGTGCCAGCAGCTTAACAGGGGGCGTAAAAGCTTTCTTT.

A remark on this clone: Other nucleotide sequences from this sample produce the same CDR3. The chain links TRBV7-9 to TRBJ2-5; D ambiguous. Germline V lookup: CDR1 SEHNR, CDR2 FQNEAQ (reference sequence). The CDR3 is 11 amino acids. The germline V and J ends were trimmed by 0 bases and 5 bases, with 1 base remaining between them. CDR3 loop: CASSLAETQYF. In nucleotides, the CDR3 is TGTGCCAGCAGCTTAGCGGAGACCCAGTACTTC.

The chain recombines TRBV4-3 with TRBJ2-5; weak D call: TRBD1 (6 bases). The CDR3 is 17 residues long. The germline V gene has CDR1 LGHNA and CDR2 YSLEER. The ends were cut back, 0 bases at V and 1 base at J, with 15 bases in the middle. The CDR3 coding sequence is TGCGCCAGCAGCCAAGATCAGGGGCCCCAGGGCCAAGAGACCCAGTACTTC. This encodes CASSQDQGPQGQETQYF.

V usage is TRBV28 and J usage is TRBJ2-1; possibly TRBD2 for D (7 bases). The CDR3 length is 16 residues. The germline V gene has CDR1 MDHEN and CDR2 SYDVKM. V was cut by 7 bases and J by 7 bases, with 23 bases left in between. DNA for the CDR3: TGTGCCAGCAACGTGGGGGGGGCCCCCTTAGATAATGAGCAGTTCTTC. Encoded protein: CASNVGGAPLDNEQFF.

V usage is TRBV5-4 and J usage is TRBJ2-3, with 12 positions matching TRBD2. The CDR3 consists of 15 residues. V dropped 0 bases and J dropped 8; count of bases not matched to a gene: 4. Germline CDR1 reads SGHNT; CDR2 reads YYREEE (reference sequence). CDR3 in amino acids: CASSLEASGGGTQYF. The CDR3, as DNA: TGTGCCAGCAGCTTGGAGGCTAGCGGGGGGGGTACGCAGTATTTT.

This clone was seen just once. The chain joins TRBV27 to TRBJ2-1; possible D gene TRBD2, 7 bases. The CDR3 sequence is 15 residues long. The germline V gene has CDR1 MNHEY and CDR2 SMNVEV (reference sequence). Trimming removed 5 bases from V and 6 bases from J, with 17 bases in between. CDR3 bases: TGTGCCAGCAGTCCGGGGGGCCTATTAGTCAATGAGCAGTTCTTC. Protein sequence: CASSPGGLLVNEQFF.

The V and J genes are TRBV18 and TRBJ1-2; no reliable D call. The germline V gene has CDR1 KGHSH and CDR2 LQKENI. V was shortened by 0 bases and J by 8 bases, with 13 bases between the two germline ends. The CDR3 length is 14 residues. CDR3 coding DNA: TGTGCCAGCTCACCACCGCCCCTGGACCACGGCTACACCTTC. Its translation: CASSPPPLDHGYTF.